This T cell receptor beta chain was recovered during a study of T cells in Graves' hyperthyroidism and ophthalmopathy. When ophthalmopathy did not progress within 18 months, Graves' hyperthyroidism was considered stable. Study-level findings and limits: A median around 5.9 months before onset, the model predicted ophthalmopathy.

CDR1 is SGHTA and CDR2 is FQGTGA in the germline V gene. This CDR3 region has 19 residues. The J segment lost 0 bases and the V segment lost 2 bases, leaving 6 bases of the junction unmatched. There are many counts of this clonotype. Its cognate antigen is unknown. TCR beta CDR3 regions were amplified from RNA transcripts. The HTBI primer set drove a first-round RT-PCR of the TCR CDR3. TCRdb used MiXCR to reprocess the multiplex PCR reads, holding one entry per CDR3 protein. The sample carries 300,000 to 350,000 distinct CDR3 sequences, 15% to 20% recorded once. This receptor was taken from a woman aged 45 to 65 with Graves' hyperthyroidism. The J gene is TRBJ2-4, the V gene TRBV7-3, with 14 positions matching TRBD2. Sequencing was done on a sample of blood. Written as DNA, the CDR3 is TGTGCCAGCAGCTTACGGGGACTAGCGGGAGTTGGAGCCAAAAACATTCAGTACTTC. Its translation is CASSLRGLAGVGAKNIQYF.